The following is a T cell receptor (beta chain) sequence with its context. Antigen specificity is unknown. The sample is drawn from a study of T cell responses to AZD1222 COVID-19 vaccine. Study outcomes and limitations: Spike was spanned by vaccine-associated CD4 TCRs, with dominance at 160-218 and 743-854. Baseline serology detected seropositivity in only a handful of AZD1222 recipients. White British donors predominated, females outnumbered males, and clonal diversity was possibly underestimated.

This CDR3 contains 16 residues. Germline V gene lookup returns CDR1 MGHRA and CDR2 YSYEKL. Deletions cut 4 bases from V and 4 bases from J, with 19 bases between. The repertoire was sequenced with immunoSEQ multiplex PCR; TCRdb's copy has only in-frame clones and lacks some. The table has about 110,000 clones, around 90% seen once. The chain links TRBV4-1 to TRBJ1-2; D is perhaps TRBD1 (6 bases). This receptor was taken from an adult who received the AZD1222 COVID-19 vaccine. The sequencing here drew on peripheral blood, taken 28 days after the second AZD1222 dose. The CDR3 coding sequence is TGCGCCAGCAGCCCCCGAGGGACAATTCAGCTCTATGGCTACACCTTC. The encoded protein is CASSPRGTIQLYGYTF.